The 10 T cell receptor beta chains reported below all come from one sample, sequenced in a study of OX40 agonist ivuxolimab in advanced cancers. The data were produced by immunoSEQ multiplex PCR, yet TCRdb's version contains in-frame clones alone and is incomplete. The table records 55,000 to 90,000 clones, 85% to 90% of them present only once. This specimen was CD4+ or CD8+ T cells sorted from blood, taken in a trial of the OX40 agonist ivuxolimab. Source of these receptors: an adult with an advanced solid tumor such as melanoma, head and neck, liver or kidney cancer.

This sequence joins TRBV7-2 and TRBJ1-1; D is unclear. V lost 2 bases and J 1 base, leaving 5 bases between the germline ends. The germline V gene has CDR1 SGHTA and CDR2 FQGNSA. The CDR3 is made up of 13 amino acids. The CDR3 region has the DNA TGTGCCAGCAGCTTACTAGGGAACACTGAAGCTTTCTTT. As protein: CASSLLGNTEAFF.

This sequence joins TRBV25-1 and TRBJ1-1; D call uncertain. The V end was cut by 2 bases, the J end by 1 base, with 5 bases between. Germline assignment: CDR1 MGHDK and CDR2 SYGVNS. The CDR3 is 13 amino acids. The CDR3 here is CASSEQENTEAFF. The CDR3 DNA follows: TGTGCCAGCAGTGAACAGGAGAACACTGAAGCTTTCTTT.

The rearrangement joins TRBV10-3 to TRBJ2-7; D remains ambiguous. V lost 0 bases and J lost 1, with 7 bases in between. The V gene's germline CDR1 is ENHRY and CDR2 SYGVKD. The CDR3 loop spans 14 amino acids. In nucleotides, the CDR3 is TGTGCCATCAGTGAGTCGGCAGGATCCTACGAGCAGTACTTC. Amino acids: CAISESAGSYEQYF.

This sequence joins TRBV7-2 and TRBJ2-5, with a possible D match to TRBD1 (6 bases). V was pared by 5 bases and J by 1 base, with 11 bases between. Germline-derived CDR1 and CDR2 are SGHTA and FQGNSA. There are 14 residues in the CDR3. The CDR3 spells CASSPPGVQETQYF. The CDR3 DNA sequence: TGTGCCAGCAGCCCCCCAGGGGTCCAAGAGACCCAGTACTTC.

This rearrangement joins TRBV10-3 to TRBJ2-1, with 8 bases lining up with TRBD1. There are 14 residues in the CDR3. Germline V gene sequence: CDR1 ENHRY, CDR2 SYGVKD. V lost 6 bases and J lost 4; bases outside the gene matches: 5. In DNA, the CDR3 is TGTGCCATCAGGGTGGGACAGGAGTACAATGAGCAGTTCTTC. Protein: CAIRVGQEYNEQFF.

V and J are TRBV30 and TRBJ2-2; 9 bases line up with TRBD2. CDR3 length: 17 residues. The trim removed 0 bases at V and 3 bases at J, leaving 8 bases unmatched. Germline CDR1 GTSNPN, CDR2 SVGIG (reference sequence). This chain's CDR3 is CAWSVRSSGKYTGELFF. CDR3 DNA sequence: TGTGCCTGGAGTGTACGTTCTAGCGGGAAGTACACCGGGGAGCTGTTTTTT.

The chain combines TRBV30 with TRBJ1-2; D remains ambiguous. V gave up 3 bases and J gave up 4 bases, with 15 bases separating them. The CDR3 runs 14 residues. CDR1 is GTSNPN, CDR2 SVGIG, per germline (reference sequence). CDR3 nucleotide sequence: TGTGCCTGGAGACCTAGGCTGGGCACCTATGGCTACACCTTC. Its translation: CAWRPRLGTYGYTF. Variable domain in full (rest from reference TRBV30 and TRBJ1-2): SQTIHQWPATLVQPVGSPLSLECTVEGTSNPNLYWYRQAAGRGLQLLFYSVGIGQISSEVPQNLSASRPQDRQFILSSKKLLLSDSGFYLCAWRPRLGTYGYTFGSGTRLTVV.

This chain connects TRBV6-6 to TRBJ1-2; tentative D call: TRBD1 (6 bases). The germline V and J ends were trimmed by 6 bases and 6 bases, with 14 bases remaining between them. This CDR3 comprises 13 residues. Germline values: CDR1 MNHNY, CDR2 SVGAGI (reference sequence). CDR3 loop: CASRHRVGDGYTF. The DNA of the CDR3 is TGTGCCAGCAGACACAGGGTTGGAGATGGCTACACCTTC.

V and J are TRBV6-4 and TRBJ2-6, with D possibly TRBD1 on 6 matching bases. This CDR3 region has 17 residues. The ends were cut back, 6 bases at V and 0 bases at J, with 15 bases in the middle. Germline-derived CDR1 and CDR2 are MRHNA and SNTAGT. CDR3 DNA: TGTGCCAGCAGCCTCGGGACACCAGCCTCTGGGGCCAACGTCCTGACTTTC. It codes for CASSLGTPASGANVLTF.

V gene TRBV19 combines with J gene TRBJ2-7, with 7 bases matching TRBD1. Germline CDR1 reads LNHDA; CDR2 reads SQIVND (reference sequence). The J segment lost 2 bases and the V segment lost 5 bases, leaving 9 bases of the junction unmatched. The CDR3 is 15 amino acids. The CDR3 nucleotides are TGTGCCAGTAGTGTCCCCGGGACAGTACCCTACGAGCAGTACTTC. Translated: CASSVPGTVPYEQYF.